Below are 16 T cell receptor beta chains sequenced from a single sample in a study of blood T cell repertoires in COVID-19. The method was immunoSEQ multiplex PCR; TCRdb's version includes in-frame clones alone and lacks a portion of them. The sample holds around 260,000 clones; around 90% are singletons and the top ten take 3.5% to 4.5%. The material sequenced was peripheral blood. These receptors were obtained from a man aged 55-75 years who had recovered from COVID-19.

The V and J genes are TRBV18 and TRBJ1-4; D remains unclear. Looked up from germline, CDR1 is KGHSH and CDR2 is LQKENI. The CDR3 has 13 amino acids. V dropped 3 bases and J dropped 8 bases, with 10 bases sitting between them. The CDR3 DNA follows: TGTGCCAGCTCACCGTCAGTTTCCGAAAAACTGTTTTTT. Its protein is CASSPSVSEKLFF.

The chain recombines TRBV6-5 with TRBJ2-5; 7 bases map to TRBD1. The CDR3 contains 15 residues. V lost 0 bases, J lost 2 bases, and 3 bases stayed unmatched. Germline-derived CDR1 and CDR2 are MNHEY and SVGAGI. This CDR3 is CASSYSTGQQETQYF. Here the CDR3 DNA reads TGTGCCAGCAGTTACTCCACGGGACAGCAAGAGACCCAGTACTTC.

The chain recombines TRBV4-1 with TRBJ2-1; 8 nucleotides align to TRBD1. This CDR3 is 17 amino acids long. CDR1 and CDR2 from the germline V gene are MGHRA and YSYEKL. With V trimmed by 5 bases and J by 6 bases, 15 bases remained unmatched. In nucleotides, the CDR3 is TGCGCCAGCAGCTATTCCCCAACAGGGGGATTCGGCAATGAGCAGTTCTTC. Encoded protein: CASSYSPTGGFGNEQFF.

The chain couples TRBV5-1 to TRBJ2-5, with D possibly matching TRBD2 (6 bases). With 3 bases removed from V and 5 bases from J, the gap between germline ends came to 20 bases. This CDR3 is 16 amino acids long. The V gene's germline CDR1 is SGHRS and CDR2 YFSETQ. CDR3 sequence reads: CASSSLGGLVIETQYF. The CDR3 region has the DNA TGCGCCAGCAGCTCCCTTGGGGGGTTGGTAATTGAGACCCAGTACTTC. The full variable domain, completed using reference TRBV5-1 and TRBJ2-5, is KAGVTQTPRYLIKTRGQQVTLSCSPISGHRSVSWYQQTPGQGLQFLFEYFSETQRNKGNFPGRFSGRQFSNSRSEMNVSTLELGDSALYLCASSSLGGLVIETQYFGPGTRLLVL.

The chain couples TRBV18 to TRBJ2-7; the match to TRBD1 covers 11 bases. The CDR3 length is 14 residues. Germline loops: CDR1 KGHSH, CDR2 LQKENI. The V gene end was trimmed by 5 bases and the J gene end by 6 bases; junction bases not matched to a gene: 6. CDR3 in amino acids: CASSGTGGTVEQYF. The DNA for the CDR3 is TGTGCCAGCTCAGGGACAGGGGGGACGGTCGAGCAGTACTTC.

In this sample, this clone turned up a few times. Here the CDR3 reads CASSQIQGAGSQPQHF. In DNA, the CDR3 is TGCGCCAGCAGCCAAATACAGGGGGCGGGGAGTCAGCCCCAGCATTTT. V gene TRBV4-1 combines with J gene TRBJ1-5; TRBD1 aligns across 9 bases. Germline CDR1 reads MGHRA; CDR2 reads YSYEKL. Trimming at V came to 2 bases and at J to 6 bases, leaving 8 bases not matched to a gene. The CDR3 consists of 16 residues.

The J gene is TRBJ2-3, the V gene TRBV11-3; 9 nucleotides agree with TRBD1. The CDR3 sequence is 15 residues long. Germline CDR1 and CDR2: SGHNT and YENEEA. V shed 5 bases and J 5 bases; nucleotides not matched to a gene: 8. CDR3 coding DNA: TGTGCCAGCAGCCCCGGGACAGGGACCGAAGATACGCAGTATTTT. It specifies CASSPGTGTEDTQYF.

The chain joins TRBV9 to TRBJ1-2, with D maybe TRBD1 (5 bases). Germline V gene sequence: CDR1 SGDLS, CDR2 YYNGEE. The V and J ends lost 7 bases and 8 bases respectively, with 21 bases between them. The CDR3 is made up of 14 amino acids. The CDR3 DNA reads as TGTGCCAGCGGGGCAGGGTCTATCCGTGGCGGCTACACCTTC. Its protein product is CASGAGSIRGGYTF.

The chain employs TRBV12-3 or TRBV12-4 and TRBJ1-1, with no clear D. The CDR3 spans 13 residues. V was clipped by 4 bases and J by 1 base, with 7 bases between them. This CDR3 is CASSSWPNTEAFF. DNA for the CDR3: TGTGCCAGCAGTTCATGGCCGAACACTGAAGCTTTCTTT.

The chain recombines TRBV24-1 with TRBJ2-7, with 10 bases identical to TRBD1. CDR1 is KGHDR, CDR2 SFDVKD, per germline. This CDR3 contains 14 residues. The V gene end was trimmed by 3 bases and the J gene end by 4 bases; junction bases not matched to a gene: 2. CDR3 sequence: CATSDRGQGYEQYF. The CDR3 nucleotides are TGTGCCACCAGTGATAGGGGACAGGGGTACGAGCAGTACTTC.

The chain links TRBV11-2 to TRBJ2-7; 7 nucleotides agree with TRBD2. V trimming: 1 base; J trimming: 5 bases; junction bases outside the gene matches: 5. The germline V gene has CDR1 SGHAT and CDR2 FQNNGV. This CDR3 region has 14 residues. The CDR3 spells CASSLGLAVHEQYF. CDR3 DNA: TGTGCCAGCAGCTTAGGCCTAGCGGTCCACGAGCAGTACTTC. Full variable domain (outside the CDR3, taken from reference TRBV11-2 and TRBJ2-7): EAGVAQSPRYKIIEKRQSVAFWCNPISGHATLYWYQQILGQGPKLLIQFQNNGVVDDSQLPKDRFSAERLKGVDSTLKIQPAKLEDSAVYLCASSLGLAVHEQYFGPGTRLTVT.

The rearrangement uses TRBV6-2 or TRBV6-3 and TRBJ2-7; D is perhaps TRBD1 (6 bases). CDR1 and CDR2 from the germline V gene are MNHEY and SVGEGT. The CDR3 is made up of 15 amino acids. With 3 bases removed from V and 4 bases from J, the gap between germline ends came to 16 bases. For the CDR3, the DNA is TGTGCCAGCAGTTATACAGGGAAGAAGGAATACGAGCAGTACTTC. Protein product: CASSYTGKKEYEQYF.

CDR3 loop: CASSVAGGFYNEQFF. The CDR3 nucleotides are TGTGCCAGCAGCGTAGCCGGGGGATTCTACAATGAGCAGTTCTTC. The rearrangement joins TRBV9 to TRBJ2-1, with D perhaps TRBD2 (6 bases). V dropped 0 bases and J dropped 3 bases, with 10 bases sitting between them. CDR3 length equals 15 residues. Germline assignment: CDR1 SGDLS and CDR2 YYNGEE.

This clone occurred once. V is TRBV7-6 and J is TRBJ2-2; 8 bases map to TRBD1. The CDR3 extends over 17 amino acids. The V segment lost 4 bases and the J segment 1 base; nucleotides outside the gene matches: 8. Germline CDR1 reads SGHVS; CDR2 reads FNYEAQ. The chain's CDR3 is CASSSLQGARNTGELFF. In DNA form, the CDR3 reads TGTGCCAGCAGCTCACTTCAGGGGGCTCGGAACACCGGGGAGCTGTTTTTT.

This chain uses TRBV15 with TRBJ2-7; D is unresolved. This CDR3 has 13 amino acids. V gave up 8 bases and J gave up 0 bases, with 11 bases separating them. The germline CDR1 and CDR2 sequences are LNHNV and YYDKDF (reference sequence). CDR3 region: CATRVPYSYEQYF. In DNA form, the CDR3 reads TGTGCCACCCGTGTCCCCTACTCCTACGAGCAGTACTTC.

The chain employs TRBV5-8 and TRBJ1-4; D not resolved. Trimming shortened V by 4 bases and J by 8 bases, and 15 bases separated the two germline ends. The CDR3 runs 14 residues. Germline CDR1 and CDR2: SGHTS and YDEGEE. CDR3 loop: CASSPPPLREKLFF. DNA of the CDR3: TGTGCCAGCAGCCCCCCACCGCTCAGGGAAAAACTGTTTTTT.